Sequencing of this T cell receptor beta chain was carried out in a study of cytomegalovirus exposure and HLA in healthy donors. The study, taken as a whole, reports: Earlier findings revealed that most TCR beta V segments proved productive either about 87% or about 30% of the time.

A multiplex PCR was run with 60 Vbeta primers and 13 Jbeta primers. How the authors handled the data: Some 12 million shared chains were among the approximately 87 million unique TCR beta chains that a later analysis counted. Assay used: immunoSEQ multiplex PCR; TCRdb lists only in-frame clones, some missing. The V and J calls and the clone size are those of that table, but D and trimming were determined from the DNA. The repertoire has around 130,000 clones, more than 60% of them found once; the top ten carry about 8.3%. This clone has a handful of counts. Its antigen is unidentified. V was clipped by 2 bases and J by 5 bases; unmatched bases: 5. The CDR3 spans 15 residues. Per the germline V gene, CDR1 is MNHNY and CDR2 is SVGAGI (reference sequence).

The sample was PBMCs. J is TRBJ2-5 and V is TRBV6-6; 10 bases fit TRBD1. This TCR was sampled from a woman between 40 and 55 years old in good health and CMV-seropositive. In nucleotides, the CDR3 is TGTGCCAGCAGTTACCGGGACAGGGGAGCGGAGACCCAGTACTTC. It yields the protein CASSYRDRGAETQYF.